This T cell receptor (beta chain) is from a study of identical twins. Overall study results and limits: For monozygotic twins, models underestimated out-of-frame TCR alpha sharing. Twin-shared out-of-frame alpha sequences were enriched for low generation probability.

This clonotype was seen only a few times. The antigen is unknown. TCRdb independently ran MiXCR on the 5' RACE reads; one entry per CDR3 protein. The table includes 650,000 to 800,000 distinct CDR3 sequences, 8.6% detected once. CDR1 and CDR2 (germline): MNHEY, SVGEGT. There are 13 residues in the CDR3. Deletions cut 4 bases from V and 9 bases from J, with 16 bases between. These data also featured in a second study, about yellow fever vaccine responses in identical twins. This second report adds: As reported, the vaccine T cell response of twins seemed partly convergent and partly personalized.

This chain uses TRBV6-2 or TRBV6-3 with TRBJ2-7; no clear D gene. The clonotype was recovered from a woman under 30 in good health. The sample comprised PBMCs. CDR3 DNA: TGTGCCAGCAGTTCATCGGACGACACCCGGCAGTACTTC. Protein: CASSSSDDTRQYF.